This TCR beta chain came from a study of T cells in Graves' hyperthyroidism and ophthalmopathy. CDR1 is SGHTA, CDR2 FQGNSA, per germline. Trimming at V came to 4 bases and at J to 7 bases, leaving 9 bases not matched to a gene. CDR3 length equals 14 residues. The source material, RNA transcripts, was used to amplify TCR beta CDR3 regions. A first-round RT-PCR of the TCR CDR3 used the HTBI primer set. TCRdb processed the multiplex PCR reads anew with MiXCR; each CDR3 protein has one entry. The data contain about 52,000 distinct CDR3 sequences, 48% of them singletons. PBMCs were collected from a roughly 10 ml volume of fresh peripheral blood.

V gene TRBV7-2 combines with J gene TRBJ2-7, with 8 nucleotides matching TRBD1. The sample comprised blood. This clonotype was obtained from a woman in her forties or fifties with Graves' ophthalmopathy. CDR3 sequence (DNA): TGTGCCAGCAGCTCACGGGGACAGGCCGCTGAGCAGTACTTC. Translating it yields CASSSRGQAAEQYF.